This T cell receptor beta chain was sequenced during a study of T cell repertoires in cytomegalovirus infection. CDR1 is MGHRA and CDR2 is YSYEKL in the germline V gene. Trimming pared 1 base from V and 7 bases from J, leaving 19 bases between. The CDR3 totals 16 residues. This clonotype has just a few counts. The target antigen is unknown. A single record per CDR3 protein comes from TCRdb applying MiXCR to the reads. The sample has approximately 120,000 distinct CDR3 sequences, roughly 32% seen once. The source material was CD8+ T cells from cultured PBMCs, sampled from culture after CMV antigen stimulation. The clonotype was recovered from a human donor in good health (CMV status not recorded). Some clones in this sample may be carry-over from other donors' samples. The rearrangement uses TRBV4-1 and TRBJ2-5, with D tentatively TRBD1 or TRBD2 (7 bases each). The CDR3: CASSQAQGGGLVTQYF. CDR3 nucleotides: TGCGCCAGCAGCCAAGCCCAGGGGGGGGGCCTGGTGACCCAGTACTTC.